Described below is a single TCR beta chain sequence and its context. Its antigen is as yet unknown. The data belong to a study of T-cell memory formation after mild COVID-19. The overall study: Clusters of TCRs were largely donor specific. Study results and limitations: The main location of contracting CD4+ clones was CM and EM, and that of contracting CD8+ clones was EMRA. Memory from before infection featured some responding clones, which suggests cross-reactive memory joined.

CDR1 and CDR2 (germline): KGHSH, LQKENI. The CDR3 sequence is 16 residues long. Deletions cut 2 bases from V and 1 base from J, with 12 bases between. 5'RACE with constant-segment primers yielded barcoded, UMI-tagged TCR alpha and TCR beta cDNA libraries. TCRdb reprocessed the 5' RACE reads with MiXCR, giving one entry per CDR3 protein. This sample carries about 130,000 distinct CDR3 sequences, approximately 15% of them seen once, and the ten largest clones take approximately 15%. This clonotype was sampled from an adult woman who had mild COVID-19 (a few samples of this study predate the infection). Cell type and time point are not known. Sequenced material: PBMCs or a T cell subset sorted from them (not recorded which). The V gene is TRBV18, the J gene TRBJ1-5; no definite D call. The CDR3 coding sequence is TGTGCCAGCTCACCAGCGCGTCATGTGAGCAATCAGCCCCAGCATTTT. Amino acids: CASSPARHVSNQPQHF.